Below are 14 T cell receptor beta chains sequenced from a single sample in a study of OX40 agonist ivuxolimab in advanced cancers. Clones were read by immunoSEQ multiplex PCR, and TCRdb kept only the in-frame ones, dropping some. The table records about 35,000 clones, 76% of them present only once. This specimen was CD4+ or CD8+ T cells sorted from blood, taken in a trial of the OX40 agonist ivuxolimab. The receptors here all came from an adult with an advanced solid tumor such as melanoma, head and neck, liver or kidney cancer.

The chain employs TRBV9 and TRBJ2-3; D remains unclear. Trimming took 4 bases from V and 2 from J, leaving 5 bases between them. The CDR3 runs to 12 residues. Germline values: CDR1 SGDLS, CDR2 YYNGEE. The CDR3 here is CASSSNTDTQYF. DNA of the CDR3: TGTGCCAGCAGCTCTAACACAGATACGCAGTATTTT.

V is TRBV28 and J is TRBJ2-1; 7 nucleotides match TRBD2. V lost 6 bases to trimming and J lost 7 bases; unmatched junction nucleotides: 12. The germline gives CDR1 MDHEN, CDR2 SYDVKM. This CDR3 has 15 amino acids. CDR3 residues: CASSPFRGVGNEQFF. CDR3 sequence (DNA): TGTGCCAGCAGCCCCTTCCGGGGGGTGGGAAATGAGCAGTTCTTC.

In DNA form, the CDR3 reads TGTGCCAGCAGTTTCCCATCGGACAGCCATACATATTTT. Translating it yields CASSFPSDSHTYF. V usage is TRBV28 and J usage is TRBJ1-3; perhaps TRBD1 as D (6 bases). The germline V and J ends were trimmed by 3 bases and 15 bases, with 18 bases remaining between them. The CDR3 sequence is 13 residues long. Germline V gene data show CDR1 as MDHEN and CDR2 as SYDVKM.

This chain links TRBV14 with TRBJ1-1; 8 nucleotides align to TRBD1. The CDR3 is 13 residues long. V trimming: 1 base; J trimming: 8 bases; junction bases outside the gene matches: 3. CDR1 SGHDN and CDR2 FVKESK come from the germline V gene. In nucleotides, the CDR3 is TGTGCCAGCAGCCAAGTATCAGGGGGCGAAGCTTTCTTT. It yields the protein CASSQVSGGEAFF.

The chain combines TRBV30 with TRBJ1-1; D unresolved. Looked up from germline, CDR1 is GTSNPN and CDR2 is SVGIG (reference sequence). The CDR3 extends over 13 amino acids. V was trimmed by 0 bases and J by 1 base, leaving 6 bases between them. CDR3 protein: CAWSVRGNTEAFF. CDR3 nucleotides: TGTGCCTGGAGTGTACGGGGGAACACTGAAGCTTTCTTT.

The chain joins TRBV7-9 to TRBJ1-3; TRBD1 aligns across 9 bases. The CDR3 sequence is 16 residues long. Germline V CDR1 and CDR2: SEHNR, FQNEAQ (reference sequence). J was trimmed by 0 bases and V by 6 bases; bases with no gene match: 6. For the CDR3, the DNA is TGTGCCAGCAGTAGGACAGGGGCCCTCTCTGGAAACACCATATATTTT. Translation gives CASSRTGALSGNTIYF.

This clone has more than one count but fewer than ten. V and J are TRBV18 and TRBJ2-7, with D maybe TRBD2 (6 bases). The germline CDR1 and CDR2 sequences are KGHSH and LQKENI. Trimming removed 2 bases from V and 0 bases from J, with 26 bases in between. The CDR3 has 20 residues. CDR3 nucleotides: TGTGCCAGCTCACCATTATCATTTCAAATAAAGGGACTTCACTCCTACGAGCAGTACTTC. Translated, it gives CASSPLSFQIKGLHSYEQYF.

The chain employs TRBV6-4 and TRBJ2-1; TRBD2 might be the D (5 bases). The CDR3 is 14 amino acids. From germline, CDR1 is MRHNA and CDR2 SNTAGT. Trimming cost V 8 bases and J 7 bases, with 18 bases left between them. This CDR3 is CASRTQPSSNEQFF. The CDR3 DNA reads as TGTGCCAGCCGAACTCAACCTAGCAGTAATGAGCAGTTCTTC.

This clone was counted only a few times. The gene calls are TRBV19 and TRBJ1-1; no firm D call. Looked up from germline, CDR1 is LNHDA and CDR2 is SQIVND (reference sequence). V was cut by 1 base and J by 0 bases, with 9 bases left in between. There are 15 residues in the CDR3. The CDR3 spells CASSIGGRVNTEAFF. In nucleotides, the CDR3 is TGTGCCAGTAGTATAGGTGGAAGGGTGAACACTGAAGCTTTCTTT. The full variable domain, in which reference TRBV19 and TRBJ1-1 provide the parts outside the CDR3, is DGGITQSPKYLFRKEGQNVTLSCEQNLNHDAMYWYRQDPGQGLRLIYYSQIVNDFQKGDIAEGYSVSREKKESFPLTVTSAQKNPTAFYLCASSIGGRVNTEAFFGQGTRLTVV.

This clone was counted a few times. This sequence joins TRBV7-9 and TRBJ1-5; 9 bases align to TRBD1. V lost 5 bases to trimming and J lost 6 bases; unmatched junction nucleotides: 5. CDR1 and CDR2 (germline): SEHNR, FQNEAQ (reference sequence). The CDR3 consists of 14 residues. The CDR3, as DNA: TGTGCCAGCAGCACAGGGGGCTACGGTCAGCCCCAGCATTTT. It is translated as CASSTGGYGQPQHF.

CDR3 DNA sequence: TGTGCCAGCGAGGAGGGGAGCAATCAGCCCCAGCATTTT. It encodes CASEEGSNQPQHF. The chain recombines TRBV6-1 with TRBJ1-5; possibly TRBD1 for D (5 bases). V lost 8 bases and J lost 1, with 9 bases in between. The CDR3 has 13 amino acids. Germline CDR1 reads MNHNS; CDR2 reads SASEGT.

The rearrangement uses TRBV15 and TRBJ1-1; D is undetermined. The CDR3 consists of 13 residues. The V gene's germline CDR1 is LNHNV and CDR2 YYDKDF (reference sequence). V dropped 8 bases and J dropped 4 bases, with 14 bases sitting between them. Here the CDR3 DNA reads TGTGCCACCGGCCAGGAGTACTTCACTGAAGCTTTCTTT. Protein: CATGQEYFTEAFF. The full variable domain, in which reference TRBV15 and TRBJ1-1 provide the parts outside the CDR3, is DAMVIQNPRYQVTQFGKPVTLSCSQTLNHNVMYWYQQKSSQAPKLLFHYYDKDFNNEADTPDNFQSRRPNTSFCFLDIRSPGLGDTAMYLCATGQEYFTEAFFGQGTRLTVV.

The V call is TRBV5-1, the J call TRBJ2-3; 10 bases map to TRBD2. This CDR3 spans 15 amino acids. V was pared by 2 bases and J by 2 bases, with 2 bases of the junction left unmatched. Germline loops: CDR1 SGHRS, CDR2 YFSETQ. The CDR3 region has the DNA TGCGCCAGCAGCTTCAGCGGGGGGGCCACAGATACGCAGTATTTT. This encodes CASSFSGGATDTQYF.

With regard to this clone: This sample includes further DNA sequences coding for the same CDR3. The V call is TRBV5-5, the J call TRBJ1-1; possible D gene TRBD1, 6 bases. V lost 0 bases, J lost 6 bases, and 18 bases lay in between. Germline assignment: CDR1 SGHKS and CDR2 YYEKEE (reference sequence). The CDR3 sequence is 16 residues long. CDR3 region: CASSLAVSGAQAEAFF. CDR3 in DNA: TGTGCCAGCAGCTTGGCGGTGTCGGGGGCGCAAGCTGAAGCTTTCTTT.